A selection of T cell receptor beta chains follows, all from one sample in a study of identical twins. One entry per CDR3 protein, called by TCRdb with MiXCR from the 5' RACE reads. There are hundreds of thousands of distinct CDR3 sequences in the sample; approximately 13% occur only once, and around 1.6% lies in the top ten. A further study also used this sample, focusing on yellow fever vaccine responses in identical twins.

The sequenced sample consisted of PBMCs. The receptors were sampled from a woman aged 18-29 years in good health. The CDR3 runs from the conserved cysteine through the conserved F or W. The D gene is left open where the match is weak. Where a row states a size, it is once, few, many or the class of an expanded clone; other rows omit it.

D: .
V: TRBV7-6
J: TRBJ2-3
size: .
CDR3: CASSPWDSTDTQYF
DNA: TGTGCCAGCAGCCCCTGGGACAGCACAGATACGCAGTATTTT

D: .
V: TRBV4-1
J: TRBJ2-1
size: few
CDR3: CASSQWLATTNNEQFF
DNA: TGCGCCAGCAGCCAATGGCTAGCGACCACCAACAATGAGCAGTTCTTC

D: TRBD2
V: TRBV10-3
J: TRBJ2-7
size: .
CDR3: CAISEVAGGPYEQYF
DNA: TGTGCCATCAGTGAGGTAGCGGGAGGGCCCTACGAGCAGTACTTC

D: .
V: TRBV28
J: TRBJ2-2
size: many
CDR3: CASSLWGNTGELFF
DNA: TGTGCCAGCAGCTTATGGGGGAACACCGGGGAGCTGTTTTTT

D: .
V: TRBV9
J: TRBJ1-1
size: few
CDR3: CASSVGWGSF
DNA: .

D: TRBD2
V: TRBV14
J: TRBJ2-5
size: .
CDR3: CASSQLAGGTLRETQYF
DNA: TGTGCCAGCAGCCAACTAGCGGGGGGGACGTTGAGAGAGACCCAGTACTTC

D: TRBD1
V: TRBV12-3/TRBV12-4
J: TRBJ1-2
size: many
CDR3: CASSPSSGGSPYGYTF
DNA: TGTGCCAGCAGTCCGTCTTCAGGGGGCTCGCCCTATGGCTACACCTTC

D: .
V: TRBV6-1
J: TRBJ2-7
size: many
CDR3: CASKWLGYEQYF
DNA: TGTGCCAGCAAGTGGTTGGGATACGAGCAGTACTTC

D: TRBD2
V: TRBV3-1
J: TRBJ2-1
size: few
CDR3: CASSPRGGTNEQFF
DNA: TGTGCCAGCAGCCCGCGCGGGGGGACGAATGAGCAGTTCTTC

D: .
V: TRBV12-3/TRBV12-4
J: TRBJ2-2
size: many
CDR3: CASSSSVSRPGELFF
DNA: TGTGCCAGCAGTTCGTCAGTCTCTCGGCCCGGGGAGCTGTTTTTT

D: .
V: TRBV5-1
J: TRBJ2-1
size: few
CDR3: CASSLGGPEDYNEQFF
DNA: TGCGCCAGCAGCTTGGGGGGACCCGAGGACTACAATGAGCAGTTCTTC

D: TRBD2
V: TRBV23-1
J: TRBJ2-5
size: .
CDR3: CASSPGGELGGTQYF
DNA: TGCGCCAGCAGTCCGGGGGGGGAACTTGGCGGGACCCAGTACTTC

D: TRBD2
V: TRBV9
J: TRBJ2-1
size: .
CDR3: CASSVDGRAPYNEQFF
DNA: TGTGCCAGCAGCGTGGACGGGAGGGCCCCCTACAATGAGCAGTTCTTC

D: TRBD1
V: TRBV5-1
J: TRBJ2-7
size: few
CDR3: CASSLGTGGLYEQYF
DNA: TGCGCCAGCAGCTTGGGGACAGGGGGCCTCTACGAGCAGTACTTC

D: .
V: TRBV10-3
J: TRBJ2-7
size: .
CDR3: CAIARGWDEQYF
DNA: TGTGCCATCGCAAGGGGGTGGGACGAGCAGTACTTC

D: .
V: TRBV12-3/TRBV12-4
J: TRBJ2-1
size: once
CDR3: CASSLGTGRGIDEQFF
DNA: TGTGCCAGCAGTTTAGGGACAGGGCGGGGGATCGATGAGCAGTTCTTC